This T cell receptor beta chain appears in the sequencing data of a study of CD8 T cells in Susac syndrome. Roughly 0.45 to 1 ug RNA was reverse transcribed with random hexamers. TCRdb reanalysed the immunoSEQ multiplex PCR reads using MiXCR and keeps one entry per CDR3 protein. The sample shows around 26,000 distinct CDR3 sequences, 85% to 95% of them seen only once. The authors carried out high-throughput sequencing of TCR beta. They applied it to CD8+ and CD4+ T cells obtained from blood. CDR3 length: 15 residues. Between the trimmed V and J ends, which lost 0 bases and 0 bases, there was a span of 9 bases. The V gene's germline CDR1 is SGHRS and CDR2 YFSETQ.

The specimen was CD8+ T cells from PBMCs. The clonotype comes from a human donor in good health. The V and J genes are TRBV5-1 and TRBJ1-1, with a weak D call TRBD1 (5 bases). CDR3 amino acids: CASSLAGAMNTEAFF. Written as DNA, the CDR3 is TGCGCCAGCAGCTTGGCCGGGGCCATGAACACTGAAGCTTTCTTT.